This passage covers 2 T cell receptor beta chains from one sample sequenced in a study of blood T cells in healthy people across ages (dated by TCRdb to between 2014 and 2017). Receptor libraries were prepared by 5' RACE. Sequencing instrument: Illumina HiSeq 2500. The second PCR ran for about 6 to 11 cycles and used a J-beta primer mix along with a sample-barcoded 5' primer. The public reads were run again by TCRdb, first through fastp at Q25 and then through MiXCR, and only productive beta chains were kept. Each CDR3 protein appears once, grouped with its most common genes and DNA. The sample has 1.6 million or so distinct CDR3 sequences on record, about 35% of them singletons. The top ten constitute approximately 10% of the sample. The sequencing sample was made of blood. The receptors originated from a young woman in good health.

This clonotype was seen more than once but under ten times. The V call is TRBV5-1, the J call TRBJ2-2, with D hard to call. Trimming took off 1 base at V and 0 bases at J, with 4 bases between the two ends. The CDR3 has 14 residues. Germline V gene lookup returns CDR1 SGHRS and CDR2 YFSETQ. CDR3: CASSLFPNTGELFF. The CDR3 coding sequence is TGCGCCAGCAGCTTGTTCCCGAACACCGGGGAGCTGTTTTTT. The variable domain in full, completed from reference TRBV5-1 and TRBJ2-2, reads KAGVTQTPRYLIKTRGQQVTLSCSPISGHRSVSWYQQTPGQGLQFLFEYFSETQRNKGNFPGRFSGRQFSNSRSEMNVSTLELGDSALYLCASSLFPNTGELFFGEGSRLTVL.

The gene calls are TRBV2 and TRBJ2-3; 7 nucleotides align to TRBD1. The V gene's germline CDR1 is SNHLY and CDR2 FYNNEI. This CDR3 has 14 amino acids. The V gene end was trimmed by 6 bases and the J gene end by 5 bases; junction bases not matched to a gene: 8. In DNA, the CDR3 is TGTGCCAGCAGCGACAGGGTAGGGCTAGATACGCAGTATTTT. Its protein product is CASSDRVGLDTQYF.